A selection of T cell receptor beta chains follows, all from one sample in a study of high-grade serous ovarian cancer treatment subgroups. The method was immunoSEQ multiplex PCR; TCRdb's version includes in-frame clones alone and lacks a portion of them. The sample consists of some 10,000 clones, under 70% of them appearing once. The specimen sequenced was tumor tissue. Every receptor here comes from a human donor with high-grade serous ovarian cancer. The CDR3 runs from the conserved cysteine through the conserved F or W. D genes are given only for firm matches. Rows may omit the clone size; those that give it use once, few, many or a size class.

>TRBD1|NA|TRBV9|TRBJ2-1
CASSATGSTGPYNEQFF
TGTGCCAGCAGCGCGACAGGGTCGACAGGTCCCTACAATGAGCAGTTCTTC
>NA|NA|TRBV5-5|TRBJ1-2
CASVGSVPKTYGYTF
TGTGCCAGCGTAGGCAGCGTACCAAAGACCTATGGCTACACCTTC
>TRBD1|NA|TRBV19|TRBJ2-1
CASRLLQGANEQFF
TGTGCCAGTAGACTATTGCAGGGGGCTAATGAGCAGTTCTTC
>NA|NA|TRBV5-8|TRBJ2-1
CASSPQGVVGEQFF
TGTGCCAGCAGCCCGCAAGGAGTAGTTGGTGAGCAGTTCTTC
>TRBD1|NA|TRBV2|TRBJ1-6
CASSEPLRWQGVNSPLHF
TGTGCCAGCAGTGAACCTCTACGGTGGCAGGGGGTAAATTCACCCCTCCACTTT
>NA|NA|TRBV6-1|TRBJ1-1
CASFRESTEAFF
TGTGCCAGCTTCAGGGAGAGCACTGAAGCTTTCTTT
>NA|NA|TRBV7-2|TRBJ1-1
CASSLGWGLSTEAFF
TGTGCCAGCAGCTTAGGGTGGGGGCTGAGCACTGAAGCTTTCTTT
>TRBD1|few|TRBV5-1|TRBJ1-5
CASSLETGTGQPQHF
TGCGCCAGCAGCTTGGAGACAGGGACCGGGCAGCCCCAGCATTTT
>NA|NA|TRBV4-3|TRBJ1-2
CASSQGSTAFYGYTF
TGCGCCAGCAGCCAGGGATCTACAGCCTTCTATGGCTACACCTTC
>NA|NA|TRBV30|TRBJ2-2
CAWSSLGANTGELFF
TGTGCCTGGAGCTCCCTGGGGGCGAACACCGGGGAGCTGTTTTTT
>NA|NA|TRBV7-9|TRBJ2-7
CASSLGVNSGPSYEQYF
TGTGCCAGCAGCTTAGGCGTGAACTCAGGGCCATCCTACGAGCAGTACTTC
>TRBD1|NA|TRBV5-1|TRBJ1-2
CASSYRTGTGGQYGYTF
TGCGCCAGCAGCTACCGAACCGGGACAGGGGGCCAATATGGCTACACCTTC
>TRBD2|NA|TRBV15|TRBJ2-3
CATSRSPAGGWTDTQYF
TGTGCCACCAGCAGATCCCCAGCGGGAGGGTGGACAGATACGCAGTATTTT
>NA|few|TRBV11-2|TRBJ1-2
CASSLARVYGYTF
TGTGCCAGCAGCTTAGCCAGGGTTTATGGCTACACCTTC
>NA|NA|TRBV6-5|TRBJ2-5
CASSYELKETQYF
TGTGCCAGCAGTTACGAACTCAAAGAGACCCAGTACTTC
>NA|NA|TRBV7-2|TRBJ1-4
CASSLQRTNEKLFF
TGTGCCAGCAGCTTACAAAGGACTAATGAAAAACTGTTTTTT
>TRBD2|NA|TRBV9|TRBJ2-7
CASSVGTSKYEQYF
TGTGCCAGCAGCGTAGGGACTAGCAAATACGAGCAGTACTTC
>NA|once|TRBV11-2|TRBJ2-1
CASSLDTLGSGGGNEQFF
TGTGCCAGCAGCTTAGATACCCTGGGAAGCGGAGGGGGTAATGAGCAGTTCTTC
>TRBD2|few|TRBV2|TRBJ2-7
CASSGPGAKEGTSGYEQYF
TGTGCCAGCAGTGGTCCAGGGGCAAAAGAAGGTACTAGCGGCTACGAGCAGTACTTC
>NA|NA|TRBV19|TRBJ2-5
CASTPRGQLQETQYF
TGTGCCAGTACACCTCGGGGGCAACTCCAAGAGACCCAGTACTTC
>NA|NA|TRBV20-1|TRBJ2-5
CSVGIQETQYF
TGCAGTGTCGGGATCCAAGAGACCCAGTACTTC
>TRBD1|once|TRBV7-2|TRBJ1-5
CASIPAGGADQPQHF
TGTGCCAGCATCCCGGCAGGGGGCGCGGATCAGCCCCAGCATTTT
>TRBD2|NA|TRBV6-6|TRBJ2-3
CASSWGLAGVGDTQYF
TGTGCCAGCAGTTGGGGGCTAGCGGGAGTTGGAGATACGCAGTATTTT
>NA|NA|TRBV6-5|TRBJ1-5
CASSYGGSRLGPQHF
TGTGCCAGCAGTTACGGCGGCAGCCGCTTGGGTCCCCAGCATTTT
>NA|once|TRBV5-4|TRBJ2-2
CASSLGYRSANTGELFF
TGTGCCAGCAGCTTGGGGTACAGGTCCGCGAACACCGGGGAGCTGTTTTTT
>TRBD1|NA|TRBV7-2|TRBJ1-5
CASSLGGQGSNQPQHF
TGTGCCAGCAGCTTAGGGGGACAGGGGAGCAATCAGCCCCAGCATTTT
>NA|once|TRBV5-4|TRBJ2-3
CASSLGGYTDTQYF
TGTGCCAGCAGCTTGGGCGGATACACAGATACGCAGTATTTT
>NA|NA|TRBV10-3|TRBJ2-7
CAISAQSYEQYF
TGTGCCATCAGTGCACAGTCCTACGAGCAGTACTTC
>NA|NA|TRBV30|TRBJ1-2
CAWSKGPQGGYTF
TGTGCCTGGAGTAAAGGCCCTCAGGGTGGCTACACCTTC
>NA|NA|TRBV10-3|TRBJ1-2
CAISEGDRHYTF
TGTGCCATCAGTGAAGGAGACAGACACTACACCTTC
>NA|NA|TRBV5-1|TRBJ2-1
CASSSGLGANEQFF
TGCGCCAGCAGCTCGGGCCTGGGGGCCAATGAGCAGTTCTTC
>TRBD1|NA|TRBV13|TRBJ1-2
CASSLGTGGYGYTF
TGTGCCAGCAGCCTAGGGACAGGGGGCTATGGCTACACCTTC
>TRBD1|NA|TRBV28|TRBJ2-7
CASSVGTGGAEQYF
TGTGCCAGCAGCGTAGGGACAGGGGGCGCCGAGCAGTACTTC
>NA|NA|TRBV7-2|TRBJ2-3
CASSFGGFTDTQYF
TGTGCCAGCAGCTTCGGCGGGTTCACAGATACGCAGTATTTT
>TRBD2|NA|TRBV4-3|TRBJ2-3
CASSQDLAGVGTQYF
TGCGCCAGCAGCCAAGATCTAGCGGGAGTTGGTACGCAGTATTTT
>NA|NA|TRBV7-2|TRBJ2-1
CASRLVGGRNEQFF
TGTGCCAGCAGGCTAGTTGGAGGGAGAAATGAGCAGTTCTTC
>NA|NA|TRBV5-2|TRBJ1-3
CASSQELGNTIYF
TGCGCCAGCAGCCAAGAACTGGGAAACACCATATATTTT
>NA|NA|TRBV18|TRBJ2-3
CASSPPAPSTDTQYF
TGTGCCAGCTCACCACCAGCGCCTAGCACAGATACGCAGTATTTT
>NA|NA|TRBV4-1|TRBJ1-3
CASSQGHSSGNTIYF
TGCGCCAGCAGCCAGGGACACAGCTCTGGAAACACCATATATTTT
>NA|NA|TRBV28|TRBJ2-3
CASLETATSTDTQYF
TGTGCCAGCCTAGAGACAGCCACTAGCACAGATACGCAGTATTTT
>TRBD1|NA|TRBV15|TRBJ2-7
CATSRDRRGRYVYEQYF
TGTGCCACCAGCAGAGATCGCAGGGGGCGATATGTCTACGAGCAGTACTTC
>TRBD1|medium-sized|TRBV5-4|TRBJ2-1
CASSFDRGRLFF
TGTGCCAGCAGCTTTGACAGGGGGAGGCTGTTCTTC
>NA|NA|TRBV2|TRBJ1-4
CASSVYSGKLFF
TGTGCCAGCAGTGTCTACTCCGGAAAACTGTTTTTT
>TRBD1|once|TRBV5-4|TRBJ2-5
CASSPRQGAVETQYF
TGTGCCAGCAGCCCCAGACAGGGGGCGGTGGAGACCCAGTACTTC
>TRBD1|NA|TRBV6-6|TRBJ1-5
CASISGGRDQPQHF
TGTGCCAGCATTTCAGGGGGACGGGATCAGCCCCAGCATTTT
>TRBD1|NA|TRBV2|TRBJ1-2
CASSPQGALDYGYTF
TGTGCCAGCAGTCCACAGGGGGCATTAGACTATGGCTACACCTTC
>NA|NA|TRBV27|TRBJ2-3
CASSLPNTDTQYF
TGTGCCAGCAGTTTACCCAACACAGATACGCAGTATTTT
>NA|once|TRBV7-2|TRBJ2-7
CASSLDAGRYEQYF
TGTGCCAGCAGCTTAGATGCGGGACGCTACGAGCAGTACTTC
>TRBD2|few|TRBV5-6|TRBJ2-2
CASSLLAGHTGELFF
TGTGCCAGCAGCTTGCTAGCGGGACACACCGGGGAGCTGTTTTTT
>TRBD2|NA|TRBV10-2|TRBJ2-2
CASSPLAGPTGELFF
TGCGCCAGCAGTCCTCTAGCGGGACCCACCGGGGAGCTGTTTTTT
>NA|NA|TRBV18|TRBJ2-1
CASASGFQDNEQFF
TGTGCCAGCGCCAGCGGATTTCAGGACAATGAGCAGTTCTTC
>TRBD1|few|TRBV19|TRBJ2-1
CASSMGTGGEFF
TGTGCCAGTAGTATGGGGACAGGGGGAGAGTTCTTC
>NA|NA|TRBV9|TRBJ1-4
CASSVGGGKLFF
TGTGCCAGCAGCGTAGGGGGGGGGAAACTGTTTTTT